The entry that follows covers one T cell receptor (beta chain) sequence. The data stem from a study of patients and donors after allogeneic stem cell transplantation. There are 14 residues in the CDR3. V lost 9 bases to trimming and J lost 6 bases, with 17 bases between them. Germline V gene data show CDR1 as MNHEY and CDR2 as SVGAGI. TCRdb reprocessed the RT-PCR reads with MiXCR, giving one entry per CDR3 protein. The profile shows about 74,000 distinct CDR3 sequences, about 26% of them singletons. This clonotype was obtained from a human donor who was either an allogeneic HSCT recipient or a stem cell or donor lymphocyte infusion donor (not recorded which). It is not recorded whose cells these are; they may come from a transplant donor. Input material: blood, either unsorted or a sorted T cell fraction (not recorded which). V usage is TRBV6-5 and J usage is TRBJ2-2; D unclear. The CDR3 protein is CASKAGQAAGELFF. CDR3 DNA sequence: TGTGCCAGTAAAGCCGGGCAGGCGGCCGGGGAGCTGTTTTTT.